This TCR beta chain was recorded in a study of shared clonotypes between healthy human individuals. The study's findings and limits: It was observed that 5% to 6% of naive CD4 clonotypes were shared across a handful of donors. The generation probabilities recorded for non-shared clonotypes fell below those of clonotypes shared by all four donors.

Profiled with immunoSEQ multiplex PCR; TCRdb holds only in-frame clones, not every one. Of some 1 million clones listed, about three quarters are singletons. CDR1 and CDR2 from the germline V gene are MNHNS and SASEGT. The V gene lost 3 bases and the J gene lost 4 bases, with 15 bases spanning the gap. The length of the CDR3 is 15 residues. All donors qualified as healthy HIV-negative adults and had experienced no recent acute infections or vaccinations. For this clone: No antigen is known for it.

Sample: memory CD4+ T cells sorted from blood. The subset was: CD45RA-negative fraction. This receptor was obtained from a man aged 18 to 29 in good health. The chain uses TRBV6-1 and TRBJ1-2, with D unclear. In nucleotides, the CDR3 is TGTGCCAGCAGTGAGATCCACGACGGACTCTATGGCTACACCTTC. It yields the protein CASSEIHDGLYGYTF.